This T cell receptor beta chain was observed in a study of cytomegalovirus exposure and HLA in healthy donors. Study background: Out of about 190 million T cells, an earlier analysis found fewer than 140 million unique TCR beta sequences in total.

The CDR3 totals 16 residues. Germline CDR1 is SGHRS and CDR2 is YFSETQ. The V and J ends lost 1 base and 2 bases respectively, with 13 bases between them. About this clone: Its antigen is not identified.

Study-level results: In an earlier analysis, in some 500 donors, most V segments appeared productive either ~87% or ~30% of the time. Immune exposure information available was restricted to CMV serostatus.

PCR employed 60 Vbeta and 13 Jbeta primers. How the authors handled the data: The authors later counted 65 million to 80 million unique TCR beta chains, about 11 million of them shared. The protocol was immunoSEQ multiplex PCR, while the TCRdb copy is restricted to in-frame clones and leaves out a portion. V, J and clone size were drawn from that table, and D and trimming were deduced from the DNA. Of 95,000 to 150,000 clones in the sample, 65% to 85% are singletons; the top ten hold 0.24%. Source material: PBMCs. This receptor was identified in a man aged 50-60 years in good health and CMV-seronegative. The V and J genes are TRBV5-1 and TRBJ1-5; weak D call: TRBD1 (6 bases). The CDR3 here is CASSLNGGAGNQPQHF. CDR3 nucleotide sequence: TGCGCCAGCAGCTTGAATGGGGGGGCAGGCAATCAGCCCCAGCATTTT.